The 31 T cell receptor beta chains in this list originate from one sample, sequenced in a study of blood T cell repertoires in COVID-19. The protocol was immunoSEQ multiplex PCR, while the TCRdb copy is restricted to in-frame clones and leaves out a portion. Seen here are some 30,000 clones, 90% observed once, and the top ten hold roughly 1%. The sequenced sample consisted of peripheral blood. Receptors originate from a man aged 65 to 85 with active or convalescent COVID-19.

The chain employs TRBV27 and TRBJ2-5; D might be TRBD2 (6 bases). Germline CDR1 reads MNHEY; CDR2 reads SMNVEV (reference sequence). The CDR3 is made up of 13 amino acids. V was cut by 2 bases and J by 3 bases, with 7 bases left in between. CDR3 residues: CASSLRREETQYF. The CDR3 region has the DNA TGTGCCAGCAGTTTAAGGAGGGAAGAGACCCAGTACTTC.

The CDR3 DNA is TGCGCCAGCAGCCAAAGCCGGGACAGGGCTGAAGCTTTCTTT. This sequence encodes CASSQSRDRAEAFF. The chain couples TRBV4-1 to TRBJ1-1; 9 nucleotides match TRBD1. The J segment lost 6 bases and the V segment lost 2 bases, leaving 4 bases of the junction unmatched. Germline CDR1 is MGHRA and CDR2 is YSYEKL. This CDR3 is built from 14 residues.

The chain uses TRBV18 and TRBJ2-2; 7 bases line up with TRBD2. The germline V gene encodes CDR1 KGHSH and CDR2 LQKENI. J lost 0 bases, V lost 3 bases, and 7 bases had no gene match. CDR3 length equals 17 residues. The chain's CDR3 is CASSPFSSGPNTGELFF. The CDR3 nucleotides read TGTGCCAGCTCACCCTTCTCTAGCGGTCCGAACACCGGGGAGCTGTTTTTT.

This chain links TRBV5-6 with TRBJ2-3, with TRBD2 matching over 9 bases. The V gene's germline CDR1 is SGHDT and CDR2 YYEEEE. The CDR3 totals 14 residues. Unmatched junction bases numbered 2, after V lost 5 bases and J lost 1 base. The CDR3 loop reads CASRVAGGTDTQYF. The CDR3 DNA is TGTGCCAGCAGGGTAGCGGGGGGCACAGATACGCAGTATTTT.

The CDR3 DNA follows: TGCGCCAGCAGCTTGGGGCATTCGGGCTACACCTTC. Translated: CASSLGHSGYTF. The chain employs TRBV5-1 and TRBJ1-2; D gene unclear. V lost 0 bases to trimming and J lost 8 bases, with 8 bases between them. This CDR3 comprises 12 residues. Germline V CDR1 and CDR2: SGHRS, YFSETQ.

The sample holds a few counts of this clone. The chain has TRBV18 and TRBJ1-2; D is uncertain. This CDR3 region has 16 residues. From germline, CDR1 is KGHSH and CDR2 LQKENI. V lost 5 bases and J lost 1, with 17 bases in between. The CDR3 region has the DNA TGTGCCAGCTCAGCTGTACCGCCCCCAGTTAACTATGGCTACACCTTC. Translating gives CASSAVPPPVNYGYTF.

The CDR3 reads CASGSPGTGGDHGYTF. The CDR3 DNA reads as TGTGCTAGTGGTTCCCCCGGGACAGGGGGCGATCATGGCTACACCTTC. V is TRBV12-5 and J is TRBJ1-2; 12 nucleotides agree with TRBD1. The CDR3 runs to 16 residues. V lost 4 bases and J lost 6; bases outside the gene matches: 9. Germline CDR1 reads LGHNT; CDR2 reads FRNRAP.

This clone has more than one count but fewer than ten. The chain joins TRBV4-3 to TRBJ1-1; no clear D. V lost 0 bases and J 4 bases, leaving 12 bases between the germline ends. Germline assignment: CDR1 LGHNA and CDR2 YSLEER. There are 15 residues in the CDR3. The CDR3 bases are TGCGCCAGCAGCCAAGACTATGCGGGAGGCACTGAAGCTTTCTTT. Translated, it gives CASSQDYAGGTEAFF.

The chain joins TRBV19 to TRBJ2-2; D is uncertain. Germline V CDR1 and CDR2: LNHDA, SQIVND (reference sequence). This CDR3 is built from 15 residues. V was cut by 6 bases and J by 0 bases, with 11 bases left in between. The CDR3 region is CASSLQATNTGELFF. DNA of the CDR3: TGTGCCAGTAGCCTCCAGGCCACGAACACCGGGGAGCTGTTTTTT.

CDR3 sequence reads: CASRRDRFREKLFF. The CDR3 region has the DNA TGTGCCAGCAGGCGGGACAGGTTTAGGGAAAAACTGTTTTTT. The V gene is TRBV11-2, the J gene TRBJ1-4; 8 nucleotides match TRBD1. With V trimmed by 6 bases and J by 8 bases, 8 bases remained unmatched. This CDR3 is 14 amino acids long. Per germline, CDR1 SGHAT and CDR2 FQNNGV.

The rearrangement joins TRBV11-2 to TRBJ2-7; 7 nucleotides match TRBD1. In germline, CDR1 is SGHAT, CDR2 FQNNGV. The CDR3 length is 14 residues. After removal of 8 bases from V and 0 bases from J, the junction contained 7 bases not matched to a gene. The DNA of the CDR3 is TGTGCCAGCCGGGACAGCAACCCCTCCTACGAGCAGTACTTC. It specifies CASRDSNPSYEQYF. Using reference TRBV11-2 and TRBJ2-7 for the parts outside the CDR3, the full variable domain is EAGVAQSPRYKIIEKRQSVAFWCNPISGHATLYWYQQILGQGPKLLIQFQNNGVVDDSQLPKDRFSAERLKGVDSTLKIQPAKLEDSAVYLCASRDSNPSYEQYFGPGTRLTVT.

The chain employs TRBV7-8 and TRBJ1-2; TRBD1 matches at 10 bases. CDR3 size: 14 residues. J gave up 7 bases and V 6 bases, and 8 bases lay outside the gene matches. Germline V CDR1 and CDR2: SGHVS, FQNEAQ. Written as DNA, the CDR3 is TGTGCCAGCAGACCCGGGACAGGGGTGCGTGGCTACACCTTC. Its protein is CASRPGTGVRGYTF.

The rearrangement links TRBV11-2 to TRBJ1-3; D remains ambiguous. Trimming cost V 5 bases and J 3 bases, with 11 bases left between them. Germline values: CDR1 SGHAT, CDR2 FQNNGV. The CDR3 spans 14 residues. DNA of the CDR3: TGTGCCAGCAGCCCGGGAGGATTTGGAAACACCATATATTTT. Translating gives CASSPGGFGNTIYF.

The J gene is TRBJ1-1, the V gene TRBV23-1, with 7 bases matching TRBD1. TRBV23-1 is assigned to the ORF class and has an uncertain function. CDR3 length: 14 residues. Trimming removed 1 base from V and 8 bases from J; junction bases left unmatched: 7. CDR3 residues: CASSQCPDREEAFF. The CDR3 DNA reads TGCGCCAGCAGTCAATGCCCCGACAGGGAAGAAGCTTTCTTT.

The CDR3 bases are TGTGCCAGCAGCCTCGCGGTCTATGGCTACACCTTC. Translating gives CASSLAVYGYTF. The J gene is TRBJ1-2, the V gene TRBV7-2; no clear D. CDR1 and CDR2 (germline): SGHTA, FQGNSA. Trimming cost V 5 bases and J 4 bases, with 8 bases left between them. The CDR3 sequence is 12 residues long.

This chain joins TRBV7-6 and TRBJ1-1; D might be TRBD1 (6 bases). There are 19 residues in the CDR3. The germline gives CDR1 SGHVS, CDR2 FNYEAQ. The germline V and J ends were trimmed by 4 bases and 4 bases, with 28 bases remaining between them. For the CDR3, the DNA is TGTGCCAGCAGCTATTTTATTCAGGGCACACAGGGTAAGGGCACTGAAGCTTTCTTT. Translation: CASSYFIQGTQGKGTEAFF. Supplemented by reference TRBV7-6 and TRBJ1-1, the full variable domain reads GAGVSQSPRYKVTKRGQDVALRCDPISGHVSLYWYRQALGQGPEFLTYFNYEAQQDKSGLPNDRFSAERPEGSISTLTIQRTEQRDSAMYRCASSYFIQGTQGKGTEAFFGQGTRLTVV.

The chain recombines TRBV5-1 with TRBJ2-2, with TRBD1 matching 10 bases. J lost 11 bases, V lost 4 bases, and 11 bases had no gene match. Germline V gene lookup returns CDR1 SGHRS and CDR2 YFSETQ. CDR3 size: 15 residues. The CDR3 DNA sequence: TGCGCCAGCAGCCTAGAAGGGACAGGGGTGTTTGAGCTGTTTTTT. This codes for CASSLEGTGVFELFF.

The J gene is TRBJ1-1, the V gene TRBV29-1; D gene unclear. V was trimmed by 4 bases and J by 4 bases, leaving 7 bases between them. The CDR3 is 11 residues long. CDR1 SQVTM and CDR2 ANQGSEA come from the germline V gene. This CDR3 reads CSVGEGTEAFF. The CDR3 coding sequence is TGCAGCGTTGGGGAGGGCACTGAAGCTTTCTTT.

The chain links TRBV5-1 to TRBJ1-4, with a possible D match to TRBD1 (6 bases). Trimming shortened V by 4 bases and J by 7 bases, and 14 bases separated the two germline ends. This CDR3 has 14 amino acids. In germline, CDR1 is SGHRS, CDR2 YFSETQ. CDR3 amino acids: CASSPTYRVEKLFF. The CDR3 DNA sequence: TGCGCCAGCAGCCCAACCTACAGGGTTGAAAAACTGTTTTTT.

The chain employs TRBV5-1 and TRBJ2-1; perhaps TRBD1 as D (6 bases). Germline loops: CDR1 SGHRS, CDR2 YFSETQ. This CDR3 is built from 15 residues. The V end was cut by 0 bases, the J end by 8 bases, with 15 bases between. As DNA, the CDR3 is TGCGCCAGCAGCTTGGGTACAGGGCGGATGGATGAGCAGTTCTTC. It translates to CASSLGTGRMDEQFF.

V is TRBV19 and J is TRBJ1-2; possibly TRBD1 for D (5 bases). Germline V gives CDR1 LNHDA, CDR2 SQIVND (reference sequence). The length of the CDR3 is 12 residues. V lost 6 bases to trimming and J lost 4 bases, with 9 bases between them. The CDR3 DNA is TGTGCCAGTAGCAGGGTAGGCTATGGCTACACCTTC. Translating gives CASSRVGYGYTF.

The chain joins TRBV7-9 to TRBJ2-3; TRBD2 might be the D (6 bases). Per germline, CDR1 SEHNR and CDR2 FQNEAQ (reference sequence). V shed 7 bases and J shed 4 bases, with 15 bases lying between them. The CDR3 has 14 amino acids. The CDR3 reads CASTLEGSADTQYF. DNA of the CDR3: TGTGCCAGCACCTTGGAGGGGTCGGCAGATACGCAGTATTTT.

The V gene is TRBV28, the J gene TRBJ2-3; D perhaps matches TRBD2 (6 bases). V shed 2 bases and J shed 0 bases, with 12 bases lying between them. This CDR3 has 16 residues. The germline V gene has CDR1 MDHEN and CDR2 SYDVKM. CDR3 sequence reads: CASSLGGTYSTDTQYF. Written as DNA, the CDR3 is TGTGCCAGCAGTTTAGGAGGGACCTACAGCACAGATACGCAGTATTTT.

The sample holds one count of this clone. The CDR3 region is CATIGQWSDYGYTF. CDR3 nucleotide sequence: TGTGCCACCATAGGACAGTGGAGCGACTATGGCTACACCTTC. The rearrangement uses TRBV19 and TRBJ1-2; a possible D gene is TRBD1 (6 bases). CDR1 is LNHDA and CDR2 is SQIVND in the germline V gene (reference sequence). The CDR3 spans 14 residues. V lost 10 bases and J 3 bases, leaving 18 bases between the germline ends.

CDR3 protein: CASSFTRGQGNGYTF. Written as DNA, the CDR3 is TGTGCCAGCAGTTTCACCCGCGGACAGGGGAATGGCTACACCTTC. The chain couples TRBV6-2 or TRBV6-3 to TRBJ1-2; 9 bases are a match to TRBD1. The CDR3 is 15 amino acids. CDR1 and CDR2 from the germline V gene are MNHEY and SVGEGT. Losses at the gene ends were 4 bases for V and 6 bases for J; bases not matched to a gene: 9.

The chain links TRBV19 to TRBJ2-7; TRBD1 aligns across 7 bases. The CDR3 has 13 residues. Germline CDR1 LNHDA, CDR2 SQIVND (reference sequence). The junction had 7 bases not matched to a gene; V was cut back by 5 bases and J by 6 bases. Written as DNA, the CDR3 is TGTGCCAGTAGTTCCTCGAGGGGGCGCGAGCAGTACTTC. Translating it yields CASSSSRGREQYF.

V gene TRBV2 combines with J gene TRBJ1-5; D gene uncertain. This CDR3 has 12 residues. Trimming cost V 4 bases and J 2 bases, with 3 bases left between them. CDR1 and CDR2 from the germline V gene are SNHLY and FYNNEI. The CDR3 DNA is TGTGCCAGCAGTGGCGGCAATCAGCCCCAGCATTTT. This gives the protein CASSGGNQPQHF.

This chain joins TRBV18 and TRBJ1-2; 7 nucleotides agree with TRBD1. This CDR3 region has 13 residues. The V gene's germline CDR1 is KGHSH and CDR2 LQKENI. The junction had 1 base not matched to a gene; V was cut back by 3 bases and J by 3 bases. CDR3 loop: CASSPQGDYGYTF. Here the CDR3 DNA reads TGTGCCAGCTCACCTCAGGGGGACTATGGCTACACCTTC.

The chain combines TRBV9 with TRBJ1-1, with D possibly matching TRBD1 (5 bases). V was shortened by 3 bases and J by 5 bases, with 14 bases between the two germline ends. Germline V CDR1 and CDR2: SGDLS, YYNGEE. There are 14 residues in the CDR3. The DNA of the CDR3 is TGTGCCAGCAGCGGTGCCAGGGTCGGAACTGAAGCTTTCTTT. Encoded protein: CASSGARVGTEAFF.

The chain is built from TRBV18 and TRBJ1-4; possible D gene TRBD1, 5 bases. The germline V gene has CDR1 KGHSH and CDR2 LQKENI. V lost 4 bases and J 0 bases, leaving 21 bases between the germline ends. CDR3 length: 19 residues. CDR3 DNA: TGTGCCAGCTCACTATTAGGGGCAGGCGGCGATGCAACTAATGAAAAACTGTTTTTT. Its protein is CASSLLGAGGDATNEKLFF.

This sequence joins TRBV5-1 and TRBJ1-1; 7 bases match TRBD1. Germline CDR1 and CDR2: SGHRS and YFSETQ. V shed 4 bases, J shed 2 bases, and the junction held 5 bases outside the gene matches. This CDR3 is built from 14 residues. The CDR3 bases are TGCGCCAGCAGCAGGGGGCAACTCAACACTGAAGCTTTCTTT. Protein sequence: CASSRGQLNTEAFF.